The 11 T cell receptor beta chains reported below all come from one sample, sequenced in a study of cytomegalovirus exposure and HLA in healthy donors. Vbeta (60) and Jbeta (13) primers were used in the PCR. Profiling relied on immunoSEQ multiplex PCR, and the TCRdb table lists in-frame clones only, not all of them. The table has about 150,000 clones, 75% to 85% seen once. Sequenced input: PBMCs. These receptors were collected from a woman aged 35 to 49 in good health and CMV-seropositive.

The V call is TRBV19, the J call TRBJ2-7, with 11 positions matching TRBD2. V dropped 11 bases and J dropped 6; count of bases not matched to a gene: 9. Per germline, CDR1 LNHDA and CDR2 SQIVND (reference sequence). The CDR3 is 13 residues long. CDR3 residues: CAHTRTSGCEQYF. CDR3 nucleotide sequence: TGTGCCCACACTAGGACTAGCGGGTGCGAGCAGTACTTC.

V gene TRBV2 combines with J gene TRBJ2-7; 8 nucleotides agree with TRBD2. V gave up 11 bases and J gave up 5 bases; unmatched junction bases: 11. The CDR3 is 13 amino acids. From germline, CDR1 is SNHLY and CDR2 FYNNEI. This CDR3 is CARGGTRGDEQYF. The DNA for the CDR3 is TGTGCCCGGGGGGGGACTCGGGGCGACGAGCAGTACTTC.

The chain uses TRBV27 and TRBJ1-2, with TRBD1 as a possible D gene (5 bases). The germline CDR1 and CDR2 sequences are MNHEY and SMNVEV (reference sequence). Trimming stripped 3 bases from V and 4 bases from J, with 12 bases between. This CDR3 spans 14 amino acids. The CDR3 sequence: CASSFGSGRYGYTF. The CDR3 nucleotides are TGTGCCAGCAGTTTTGGTTCAGGGCGCTATGGCTACACCTTC.

The chain uses TRBV7-2 and TRBJ2-1; D remains ambiguous. Trimming pared 5 bases from V and 3 bases from J, leaving 11 bases between. There are 14 residues in the CDR3. Germline CDR1 reads SGHTA; CDR2 reads FQGNSA. The CDR3 loop is CASSPARVYNEQFF. The CDR3 DNA reads TGTGCCAGCAGCCCTGCTCGCGTCTACAATGAGCAGTTCTTC.

The J gene is TRBJ1-1, the V gene TRBV5-1; D unclear. The CDR3 spans 13 residues. Trimming pared 4 bases from V and 0 bases from J, leaving 7 bases between. Germline CDR1 and CDR2: SGHRS and YFSETQ. The CDR3 reads CASSDKVNTEAFF. CDR3 bases: TGCGCCAGCAGCGACAAGGTGAACACTGAAGCTTTCTTT.

V and J are TRBV27 and TRBJ2-1, with TRBD2 identical over 12 bases. The junction had 13 bases not matched to a gene; V was cut back by 4 bases and J by 6 bases. This CDR3 has 18 residues. Germline V CDR1 and CDR2: MNHEY, SMNVEV (reference sequence). The CDR3 here is CASSSPSLTSGSGNEQFF. In DNA, the CDR3 is TGTGCCAGCAGTTCTCCCAGCCTGACTAGCGGGAGCGGCAATGAGCAGTTCTTC.

The chain links TRBV7-2 to TRBJ1-5; D remains unclear. This CDR3 region has 15 residues. V lost 0 bases and J 3 bases, leaving 9 bases between the germline ends. Germline CDR1 SGHTA, CDR2 FQGNSA. The DNA of the CDR3 is TGTGCCAGCAGCTTAGCGTTTGGAGCCAATCAGCCCCAGCATTTT. Translated: CASSLAFGANQPQHF.

The CDR3, as DNA: TGCGCCAGCAGCTTGGTCGGGACAGGCCTAGGGAATGAAAAACTGTTTTTT. Protein sequence: CASSLVGTGLGNEKLFF. The chain has TRBV5-1 and TRBJ1-4; TRBD1 agrees at 8 bases. Germline V lookup: CDR1 SGHRS, CDR2 YFSETQ. With V trimmed by 0 bases and J by 5 bases, 9 bases remained unmatched. This CDR3 comprises 17 residues.

The rearrangement links TRBV11-2 to TRBJ2-1; 9 positions match TRBD2. This CDR3 is 15 amino acids long. Germline CDR1 is SGHAT and CDR2 is FQNNGV. The junction had 9 bases not matched to a gene; V was cut back by 5 bases and J by 7 bases. CDR3: CASSPQREAPNEQFF. As DNA, the CDR3 is TGTGCCAGCAGCCCACAGCGGGAGGCTCCTAATGAGCAGTTCTTC.

J is TRBJ2-2 and V is TRBV13, with TRBD2 identical over 7 bases. The CDR3 loop spans 17 amino acids. The V segment lost 5 bases and the J segment 3 bases; nucleotides outside the gene matches: 12. Germline CDR1 and CDR2: PRHDT and FYEKMQ (reference sequence). The CDR3 here is CASSRRWGGGDTGELFF. CDR3 sequence (DNA): TGTGCCAGCAGCCGCAGGTGGGGGGGAGGCGACACCGGGGAGCTGTTTTTT. The whole variable domain, filled in from reference TRBV13 and TRBJ2-2, reads AAGVIQSPRHLIKEKRETATLKCYPIPRHDTVYWYQQGPGQDPQFLISFYEKMQSDKGSIPDRFSAQQFSDYHSELNMSSLELGDSALYFCASSRRWGGGDTGELFFGEGSRLTVL.

V gene TRBV19 combines with J gene TRBJ2-7; 9 nucleotides match TRBD2. Trimming at V came to 4 bases and at J to 1 base, leaving 5 bases not matched to a gene. Germline loops: CDR1 LNHDA, CDR2 SQIVND (reference sequence). CDR3 size: 15 residues. Here the CDR3 reads CASSTSGASSYEQYF. CDR3 DNA sequence: TGTGCCAGTAGTACTAGCGGGGCCAGTTCCTACGAGCAGTACTTC. Drawing the rest from reference TRBV19 and TRBJ2-7, the complete variable domain is DGGITQSPKYLFRKEGQNVTLSCEQNLNHDAMYWYRQDPGQGLRLIYYSQIVNDFQKGDIAEGYSVSREKKESFPLTVTSAQKNPTAFYLCASSTSGASSYEQYFGPGTRLTVT.